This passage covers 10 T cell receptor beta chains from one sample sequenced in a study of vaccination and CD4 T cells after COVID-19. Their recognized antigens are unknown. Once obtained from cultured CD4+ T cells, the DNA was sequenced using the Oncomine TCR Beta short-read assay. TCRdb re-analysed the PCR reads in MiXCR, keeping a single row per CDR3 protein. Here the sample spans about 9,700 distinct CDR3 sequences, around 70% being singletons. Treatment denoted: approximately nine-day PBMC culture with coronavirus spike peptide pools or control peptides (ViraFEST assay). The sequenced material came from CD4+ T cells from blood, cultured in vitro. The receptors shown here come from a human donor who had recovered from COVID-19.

In DNA form, the CDR3 reads TGTGCCAGCAGCTTAAACGGTGAAGCTTTCTTT. Encoded protein: CASSLNGEAFF. The rearrangement uses TRBV11-2 and TRBJ1-1; unclear D gene. Trimming pared 2 bases from V and 7 bases from J, leaving 5 bases between. This CDR3 contains 11 residues. The germline V gene encodes CDR1 SGHAT and CDR2 FQNNGV.

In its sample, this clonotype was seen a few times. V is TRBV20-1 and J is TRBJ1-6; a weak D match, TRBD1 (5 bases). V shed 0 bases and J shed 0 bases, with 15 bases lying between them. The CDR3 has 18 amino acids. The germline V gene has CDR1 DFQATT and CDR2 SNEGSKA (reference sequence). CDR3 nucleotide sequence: TGCAGTGCTAGAGACGGGGCAGGCGGCAGCTCCTATAATTCACCCCTCCACTTT. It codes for CSARDGAGGSSYNSPLHF.

CDR3 region: CASSLAPPGQIHEQFF. The DNA for the CDR3 is TGTGCCAGCAGCTTAGCCCCTCCGGGACAAATCCATGAGCAGTTCTTC. The V gene is TRBV7-9, the J gene TRBJ2-1; D possibly corresponds to TRBD1 (6 bases). The CDR3 loop spans 16 amino acids. CDR1 and CDR2 (germline): SEHNR, FQNEAQ (reference sequence). Between the trimmed V and J ends, which lost 0 bases and 8 bases, there was a span of 17 bases.

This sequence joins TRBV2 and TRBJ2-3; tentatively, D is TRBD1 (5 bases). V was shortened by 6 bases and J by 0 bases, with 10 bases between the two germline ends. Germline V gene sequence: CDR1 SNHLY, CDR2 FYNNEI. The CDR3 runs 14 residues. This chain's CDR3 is CASRGPFSTDTQYF. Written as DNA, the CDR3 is TGTGCCAGCAGGGGGCCCTTTAGCACAGATACGCAGTATTTT.

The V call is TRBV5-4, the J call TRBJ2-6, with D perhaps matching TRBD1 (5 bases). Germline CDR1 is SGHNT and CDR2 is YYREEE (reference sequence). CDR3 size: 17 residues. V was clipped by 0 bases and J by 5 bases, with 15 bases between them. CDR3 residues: CASSLGITGERANVLTF. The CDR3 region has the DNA TGTGCCAGCAGCTTGGGGATAACAGGAGAAAGGGCCAACGTCCTGACTTTC. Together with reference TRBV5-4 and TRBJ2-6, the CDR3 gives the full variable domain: ETGVTQSPTHLIKTRGQQVTLRCSSQSGHNTVSWYQQALGQGPQFIFQYYREEENGRGNFPPRFSGLQFPNYSSELNVNALELDDSALYLCASSLGITGERANVLTFGAGSRLTVL.

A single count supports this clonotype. The CDR3 sequence: CASSFDRGLGGYTF. The DNA of the CDR3 is TGTGCCAGCAGCTTCGACAGGGGGCTGGGTGGCTACACCTTC. The gene calls are TRBV7-9 and TRBJ1-2, with 10 positions matching TRBD1. The CDR3 has 14 amino acids. The V segment lost 3 bases and the J segment 7 bases; nucleotides outside the gene matches: 5. CDR1 and CDR2 from the germline V gene are SEHNR and FQNEAQ (reference sequence).

The CDR3 DNA reads TGCAGTGCTAGAGCTCCACTCCGACAGGGGGCAACAGATACGCAGTATTTT. The encoded protein is CSARAPLRQGATDTQYF. J is TRBJ2-3 and V is TRBV20-1; 10 bases agree with TRBD1. The CDR3 sequence is 17 residues long. The V and J ends lost 1 base and 3 bases, in that order; junction bases with no gene match: 10. CDR1 and CDR2 from the germline V gene are DFQATT and SNEGSKA (reference sequence).

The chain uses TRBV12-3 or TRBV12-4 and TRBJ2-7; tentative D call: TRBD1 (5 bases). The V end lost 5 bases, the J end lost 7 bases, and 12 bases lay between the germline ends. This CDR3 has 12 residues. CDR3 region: CASSQGGREQYF. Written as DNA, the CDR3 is TGTGCCAGCAGTCAGGGTGGTAGGGAGCAGTACTTC.

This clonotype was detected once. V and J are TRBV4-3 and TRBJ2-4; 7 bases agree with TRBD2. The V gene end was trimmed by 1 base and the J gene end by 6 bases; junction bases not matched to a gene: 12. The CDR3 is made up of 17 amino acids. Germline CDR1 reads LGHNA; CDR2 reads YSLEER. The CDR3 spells CASSQAPGRGWGNIQYF. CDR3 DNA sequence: TGCGCCAGCAGCCAAGCCCCCGGGCGGGGGTGGGGAAACATTCAGTACTTC.

The CDR3 DNA sequence: TGCAGTGCTGTCCGAAGTTTGGGGGCGCGCAATCAGCCCCAGCATTTT. Translation gives CSAVRSLGARNQPQHF. The chain joins TRBV20-1 to TRBJ1-5; D possibly corresponds to TRBD1 (6 bases). Germline V gene data show CDR1 as DFQATT and CDR2 as SNEGSKA (reference sequence). This CDR3 is built from 16 residues. Trimming took 5 bases from V and 2 from J, leaving 19 bases between them.